These 5 T cell receptor beta chains were all obtained from the same sample, sequenced in a study of blood T cell repertoires in COVID-19. Some clones are missing from TCRdb's copy, which holds only in-frame ones; the method was immunoSEQ multiplex PCR. The table lists 150,000 to 200,000 clones, about 90% of them singletons. The material sequenced was PBMCs or T cells enriched from blood (not recorded which). Source of these receptors: a human donor with acute COVID-19. The donor label of this sample is uncertain.

This chain joins TRBV7-2 and TRBJ1-5; no clear D. CDR1 and CDR2 (germline): SGHTA, FQGNSA. The CDR3 sequence is 13 residues long. V was cut by 4 bases and J by 6 bases, with 10 bases left in between. As DNA, the CDR3 is TGTGCCAGCAGCTCCAGCGCCACTCAGCCCCAGCATTTT. Protein: CASSSSATQPQHF.

The chain employs TRBV5-1 and TRBJ2-1, with D tentatively TRBD2 (5 bases). The CDR3 spans 13 residues. Germline V lookup: CDR1 SGHRS, CDR2 YFSETQ. V was pared by 2 bases and J by 7 bases, with 10 bases between. CDR3 bases: TGCGCCAGCAGCTTTGGACTGATGAATGAGCAGTTCTTC. It specifies CASSFGLMNEQFF.

The chain joins TRBV6-5 to TRBJ2-3; no reliable D call. This CDR3 is built from 13 residues. Germline V lookup: CDR1 MNHEY, CDR2 SVGAGI. Trimming pared 6 bases from V and 2 bases from J, leaving 9 bases between. CDR3 sequence reads: CASRNENTDTQYF. The CDR3 DNA reads as TGTGCCAGCAGGAATGAGAACACAGATACGCAGTATTTT.

The V and J genes are TRBV5-8 and TRBJ1-2; TRBD1 matches at 9 bases. CDR1 and CDR2 (germline): SGHTS, YDEGEE. The CDR3 consists of 17 residues. The trim removed 0 bases at V and 7 bases at J, leaving 13 bases unmatched. The CDR3 region has the DNA TGTGCCAGCAGCTTGGTCGGCCCCCGGGACAGGGATGTTGGCTACACCTTC. This encodes CASSLVGPRDRDVGYTF.

The rearrangement links TRBV27 to TRBJ2-2; D is possibly TRBD2 (5 bases). The CDR3 sequence is 17 residues long. The germline CDR1 and CDR2 sequences are MNHEY and SMNVEV (reference sequence). Trimming stripped 1 base from V and 3 bases from J, with 15 bases between. DNA for the CDR3: TGTGCCAGCAGTTTATTCCCCCTCGGGGTCGACACCGGGGAGCTGTTTTTT. Translating gives CASSLFPLGVDTGELFF.